This entry lists 10 T cell receptor beta chains sequenced from one sample in a study of regulatory T cells in long-lasting Graves disease. With iRepertoire HTBI primers and Arm-PCR of CDR3 regions, TCR beta libraries were built. TCRdb independently ran MiXCR on the multiplex PCR reads; one entry per CDR3 protein. The repertoire holds almost 350,000 distinct CDR3 sequences, with around 20% as singletons. The time point here: persistent/refractory GD, antithyroid drugs over 5 years with positive TRAb. The TCR library was made from RNA that had been extracted from PBMCs in TRIzol. The material was peripheral blood mononuclear cells (PBMCs), obtained when the disease was refractory, from a patient treated with antithyroid drugs. These receptors were collected from a female donor with Graves disease.

This sequence joins TRBV30 and TRBJ1-1; no firm D call. Germline CDR1 and CDR2: GTSNPN and SVGIG (reference sequence). The CDR3 covers 13 residues. Trimming stripped 5 bases from V and 0 bases from J, with 10 bases between. This chain's CDR3 is CAWSPQMNTEAFF. The CDR3 coding sequence is TGTGCCTGGTCCCCCCAAATGAACACTGAAGCTTTCTTT.

This clonotype was seen more than once but under ten times. The chain uses TRBV5-1 and TRBJ2-2, with a tentative D call TRBD1 (5 bases). Trimming shortened V by 4 bases and J by 0 bases, and 10 bases separated the two germline ends. This CDR3 comprises 15 residues. The germline V gene has CDR1 SGHRS and CDR2 YFSETQ. CDR3: CASSPQGPNTGELFF. Here the CDR3 DNA reads TGCGCCAGCAGCCCCCAGGGTCCGAACACCGGGGAGCTGTTTTTT. Filled out from reference TRBV5-1 and TRBJ2-2, the complete variable domain reads KAGVTQTPRYLIKTRGQQVTLSCSPISGHRSVSWYQQTPGQGLQFLFEYFSETQRNKGNFPGRFSGRQFSNSRSEMNVSTLELGDSALYLCASSPQGPNTGELFFGEGSRLTVL.

The J gene is TRBJ1-1, the V gene TRBV12-3 or TRBV12-4; no clear D. The CDR3 extends over 13 amino acids. V was cut by 6 bases and J by 6 bases, with 14 bases left in between. CDR3 loop: CASSSYPESEAFF. Written as DNA, the CDR3 is TGTGCCAGCAGCTCGTATCCCGAATCTGAAGCTTTCTTT.

The chain carries TRBV5-1 and TRBJ1-1, with TRBD1 as a possible D gene (6 bases). V lost 1 base to trimming and J lost 5 bases, with 15 bases between them. The CDR3 is made up of 15 amino acids. Germline assignment: CDR1 SGHRS and CDR2 YFSETQ. The CDR3 is CASSLTQGRWTEAFF. DNA of the CDR3: TGCGCCAGCAGCTTGACCCAGGGGCGATGGACTGAAGCTTTCTTT.

This clonotype was observed many times. The rearrangement joins TRBV6-5 to TRBJ1-4; 8 bases are shared with TRBD1. There are 14 residues in the CDR3. Trimming removed 2 bases from V and 8 bases from J; junction bases left unmatched: 4. Germline loops: CDR1 MNHEY, CDR2 SVGAGI. CDR3 region: CASSYGQGREKLFF. In DNA form, the CDR3 reads TGTGCCAGCAGTTACGGACAGGGCCGCGAAAAACTGTTTTTT.

This clonotype was recorded many times. J is TRBJ1-1 and V is TRBV12-3 or TRBV12-4; D unclear. The CDR3 covers 11 residues. Trimming cost V 6 bases and J 6 bases, with 8 bases left between them. The CDR3 loop is CASRGASEAFF. In DNA form, the CDR3 reads TGTGCCAGCAGGGGAGCCTCTGAAGCTTTCTTT.

This clonotype was observed many times. The rearrangement links TRBV29-1 to TRBJ1-2; D may be TRBD1 (5 bases). The germline CDR1 and CDR2 sequences are SQVTM and ANQGSEA. This CDR3 contains 13 residues. V lost 4 bases and J 6 bases, leaving 15 bases between the germline ends. The CDR3 sequence: CSVVGVAANGYTF. In DNA form, the CDR3 reads TGCAGCGTTGTGGGGGTAGCGGCCAATGGCTACACCTTC.

This clonotype was observed a handful of times. The chain has TRBV12-3 or TRBV12-4 and TRBJ1-5; tentatively, D is TRBD1 (6 bases). The V end lost 8 bases, the J end lost 8 bases, and 16 bases lay between the germline ends. The CDR3 totals 13 residues. The CDR3: CASGTPQGKPQHF. CDR3 bases: TGTGCCAGCGGGACACCCCAAGGGAAGCCCCAGCATTTT.

This clonotype was counted a few times. V is TRBV6-9 and J is TRBJ2-7, with 8 bases fitting TRBD2. Germline-derived CDR1 and CDR2 are MNHGY and SVAAGI. Trimming at V came to 4 bases and at J to 5 bases, leaving 10 bases not matched to a gene. CDR3 size: 15 residues. CDR3 DNA sequence: TGTGCCAGCAGTTCCAGGACTAGCAGGGCCCACGAGCAGTACTTC. As protein: CASSSRTSRAHEQYF.

This clonotype was seen many times. This chain connects TRBV28 to TRBJ1-1; no definite D call. Trimming removed 8 bases from V and 7 bases from J, with 14 bases in between. Germline-derived CDR1 and CDR2 are MDHEN and SYDVKM. This CDR3 comprises 12 residues. The DNA of the CDR3 is TGTGCCAGCGACGACAAGACCGTTGAAGCTTTCTTT. Translated: CASDDKTVEAFF.